The entry below gives a single T cell receptor (beta chain) sequence along with its context. The junction had 6 bases not matched to a gene; V was cut back by 5 bases and J by 5 bases. There are 14 residues in the CDR3. Germline CDR1 SGHTA, CDR2 FQGNSA. This sample is drawn from a study of blood T cell repertoires in COVID-19. Study details: The cDNA or gDNA used as material had been derived from T cells, B-cell-depleted T cells, or PBMCs.

In the source study's methods: Amplification of reference gene primers provided the estimated nucleated cell counts. The data were produced by immunoSEQ multiplex PCR, yet TCRdb's version contains in-frame clones alone and is incomplete. That table furnishes V, J and clone size, whereas the DNA furnished D and trimming. The table records more than 50,000 clones, approximately 90% of them present only once. V usage is TRBV7-2 and J usage is TRBJ2-3; TRBD1 matches at 8 bases. The receptor's source is a middle-aged woman with active COVID-19. Sequencing was performed on peripheral blood. The CDR3 region is CASSLGTGVDTQYF. The CDR3 DNA follows: TGTGCCAGCAGCCTCGGGACAGGCGTAGATACGCAGTATTTT. The full variable domain, in which reference TRBV7-2 and TRBJ2-3 provide the parts outside the CDR3, is GAGVSQSPSNKVTEKGKDVELRCDPISGHTALYWYRQSLGQGLEFLIYFQGNSAPDKSGLPSDRFSAERTGGSVSTLTIQRTQQEDSAVYLCASSLGTGVDTQYFGPGTRLTVL.